Following are 24 T cell receptor beta chains from one sample sequenced in a study of T cell responses to AZD1222 COVID-19 vaccine. Clones were sequenced by immunoSEQ multiplex PCR, and TCRdb holds only the in-frame ones, with some missing. The top ten clones hold 27% of a sample with 80,000 or so clones, about 80% of them seen once. The specimen comprised peripheral blood, sampled 28 days after the second dose of the MenACWY control vaccine. All receptors derive from an adult who received the MenACWY meningococcal vaccine as a control.

V gene TRBV11-3 combines with J gene TRBJ1-1, with TRBD1 matching over 10 bases. The CDR3 length is 15 residues. The trim removed 5 bases at V and 4 bases at J, leaving 7 bases unmatched. CDR1 and CDR2 from the germline V gene are SGHNT and YENEEA. The DNA for the CDR3 is TGTGCCAGCAGCAGGAGGACAGGGGGAGGCACTGAAGCTTTCTTT. It translates to CASSRRTGGGTEAFF.

V and J are TRBV19 and TRBJ1-4; D might be TRBD1 (5 bases). This CDR3 is 15 amino acids long. Germline values: CDR1 LNHDA, CDR2 SQIVND (reference sequence). V lost 1 base, J lost 8 bases, and 14 bases lay in between. CDR3 sequence (DNA): TGTGCCAGTAGTATAGGATGGGGGGATGGAGAAAAACTGTTTTTT. This encodes CASSIGWGDGEKLFF.

CDR3 in amino acids: CATSDSPLQDPMNTEAFF. CDR3 nucleotides: TGTGCCACCAGTGATTCCCCCCTACAGGACCCCATGAACACTGAAGCTTTCTTT. The V and J genes are TRBV24-1 and TRBJ1-1; a possible D gene is TRBD1 (5 bases). This CDR3 has 18 residues. CDR1 and CDR2 from the germline V gene are KGHDR and SFDVKD. The V end lost 2 bases, the J end lost 0 bases, and 18 bases lay between the germline ends.

The J gene is TRBJ2-3, the V gene TRBV5-8; D gene ambiguous. Germline assignment: CDR1 SGHTS and CDR2 YDEGEE. V lost 4 bases and J 4 bases, leaving 19 bases between the germline ends. The CDR3 totals 16 residues. As DNA, the CDR3 is TGTGCCAGCAGCGCGTCCCGGACGGCAACTGCAGATACGCAGTATTTT. Translation: CASSASRTATADTQYF.

The chain employs TRBV7-8 and TRBJ1-4; 7 positions agree with TRBD1. The length of the CDR3 is 14 residues. Germline CDR1 reads SGHVS; CDR2 reads FQNEAQ. V trimming: 5 bases; J trimming: 8 bases; junction bases outside the gene matches: 8. The CDR3 is CASSPQGVWEKLFF. The CDR3 DNA reads as TGTGCCAGCAGCCCTCAGGGGGTGTGGGAAAAACTGTTTTTT.

J is TRBJ2-3 and V is TRBV30, with TRBD2 identical over 9 bases. The CDR3 is 19 residues long. Germline CDR1 reads GTSNPN; CDR2 reads SVGIG (reference sequence). V lost 0 bases and J lost 0; bases outside the gene matches: 13. As DNA, the CDR3 is TGTGCCTGGAGTGTAAGTGGGCTAGCGGGGCCATCTAGCACAGATACGCAGTATTTT. This sequence encodes CAWSVSGLAGPSSTDTQYF.

The gene calls are TRBV29-1 and TRBJ2-3, with 8 bases aligning to TRBD2. The J segment lost 5 bases and the V segment lost 3 bases, leaving 19 bases of the junction unmatched. The CDR3 consists of 18 residues. CDR1 and CDR2 (germline): SQVTM, ANQGSEA. The CDR3 DNA is TGCAGCGTTGACAGGGGCCTATCCGGGACTAGTATTGAAGATACGCAGTATTTT. It translates to CSVDRGLSGTSIEDTQYF.

V is TRBV7-2 and J is TRBJ1-1, with no clear D. V gave up 0 bases and J gave up 0 bases, with 5 bases separating them. The CDR3 extends over 14 amino acids. Germline CDR1 reads SGHTA; CDR2 reads FQGNSA. CDR3 DNA: TGTGCCAGCAGCTTAGCCACCATGAACACTGAAGCTTTCTTT. It yields the protein CASSLATMNTEAFF.

This clone was seen a single time. This chain connects TRBV28 to TRBJ1-2; D is perhaps TRBD1 (5 bases). The CDR3 runs 14 residues. Germline V gives CDR1 MDHEN, CDR2 SYDVKM. Trimming stripped 5 bases from V and 4 bases from J, with 14 bases between. The CDR3 nucleotides are TGTGCCAGCAGTCTGGGGGGTAGGCCCTATGGCTACACCTTC. Translating it yields CASSLGGRPYGYTF.

This chain joins TRBV18 and TRBJ1-2; 7 bases agree with TRBD1. Germline CDR1 and CDR2: KGHSH and LQKENI. This CDR3 is built from 16 residues. With V trimmed by 6 bases and J by 4 bases, 14 bases remained unmatched. The CDR3 is CASSPTGTDYGYGYTF. CDR3 sequence (DNA): TGTGCCAGCTCCCCGACCGGGACAGACTATGGCTATGGCTACACCTTC.

This chain joins TRBV6-6 and TRBJ1-1; D not certain. Germline-derived CDR1 and CDR2 are MNHNY and SVGAGI (reference sequence). The V end lost 2 bases, the J end lost 0 bases, and 7 bases lay between the germline ends. The length of the CDR3 is 14 residues. CDR3 protein: CASSYEGMNTEAFF. CDR3 bases: TGTGCCAGCAGTTACGAGGGAATGAACACTGAAGCTTTCTTT.

A single count supports this clone. CDR3 sequence: CASSQEEGAGYGYTF. CDR3 bases: TGCGCCAGCAGCCAAGAAGAGGGGGCAGGCTATGGCTACACCTTC. The chain has TRBV4-1 and TRBJ1-2; 7 bases are shared with TRBD1. The ends lost 0 bases at V and 4 bases at J; junction bases unmatched: 5. CDR3 size: 15 residues. Germline-derived CDR1 and CDR2 are MGHRA and YSYEKL.

V gene TRBV5-1 combines with J gene TRBJ2-1; 10 positions agree with TRBD1. Losses at the gene ends were 4 bases for V and 8 bases for J; bases not matched to a gene: 6. CDR1 is SGHRS and CDR2 is YFSETQ in the germline V gene. CDR3 size: 14 residues. CDR3 in amino acids: CASSPGQGMDEQFF. CDR3 coding DNA: TGCGCCAGCAGCCCGGGACAGGGGATGGATGAGCAGTTCTTC.

This clone was seen only a few times. V usage is TRBV7-8 and J usage is TRBJ1-3; D is unclear. Germline V gene sequence: CDR1 SGHVS, CDR2 FQNEAQ. This CDR3 is 15 amino acids long. V lost 4 bases, J lost 0 bases, and 10 bases lay in between. The CDR3 coding sequence is TGTGCCAGCAGCTCCCCTGTTGGCTCTGGAAACACCATATATTTT. Translation: CASSSPVGSGNTIYF.

The chain joins TRBV6-5 to TRBJ1-5; maybe TRBD1 (5 bases). The CDR3 totals 15 residues. The V end was cut by 7 bases, the J end by 1 base, with 14 bases between. The germline V gene has CDR1 MNHEY and CDR2 SVGAGI. CDR3 sequence: CASTDPGLSNQPQHF. In DNA, the CDR3 is TGTGCCAGCACCGACCCAGGGTTGAGCAATCAGCCCCAGCATTTT.

This clone was seen more than once but under ten times. This chain links TRBV30 with TRBJ1-3; D not certain. The V gene lost 4 bases and the J gene lost 2 bases, with 6 bases spanning the gap. The CDR3 runs to 12 residues. Per the germline V gene, CDR1 is GTSNPN and CDR2 is SVGIG (reference sequence). The CDR3 coding sequence is TGTGCCTGGACACCGGCTGGAAACACCATATATTTT. This encodes CAWTPAGNTIYF.

This chain connects TRBV7-2 to TRBJ1-5; D ambiguous. CDR1 and CDR2 (germline): SGHTA, FQGNSA. V lost 5 bases and J 2 bases, leaving 7 bases between the germline ends. This CDR3 has 13 amino acids. The CDR3 coding sequence is TGTGCCAGCAGCCTTTCGGGCAATCAGCCCCAGCATTTT. This codes for CASSLSGNQPQHF. The variable domain in full, with the rest retrieved from reference TRBV7-2 and TRBJ1-5, is GAGVSQSPSNKVTEKGKDVELRCDPISGHTALYWYRQSLGQGLEFLIYFQGNSAPDKSGLPSDRFSAERTGGSVSTLTIQRTQQEDSAVYLCASSLSGNQPQHFGDGTRLSIL.

This clone is a singleton in its sample. The genes are TRBV7-8 and TRBJ2-3; D not certain. This CDR3 is built from 14 residues. Trimming cost V 4 bases and J 0 bases, with 8 bases left between them. CDR1 and CDR2 from the germline V gene are SGHVS and FQNEAQ. CDR3 protein: CASSYHPSTDTQYF. CDR3 nucleotide sequence: TGTGCCAGCAGCTACCACCCTAGCACAGATACGCAGTATTTT.

The gene calls are TRBV5-5 and TRBJ1-1, with D maybe TRBD1 (5 bases). Looked up from germline, CDR1 is SGHKS and CDR2 is YYEKEE (reference sequence). This CDR3 is 17 amino acids long. Deletions cut 1 base from V and 0 bases from J, with 16 bases between. The CDR3 coding sequence is TGTGCCAGCAGCTTGATCGAAACGACAGCCTTGAACACTGAAGCTTTCTTT. This translates into CASSLIETTALNTEAFF.

The chain joins TRBV7-2 to TRBJ2-2; 11 nucleotides align to TRBD1. V shed 5 bases and J 3 bases; nucleotides not matched to a gene: 5. The CDR3 runs 16 residues. Looked up from germline, CDR1 is SGHTA and CDR2 is FQGNSA. The DNA for the CDR3 is TGTGCCAGCAGCCTAGGACAGGGGGCGGACACCGGGGAGCTGTTTTTT. Translating it yields CASSLGQGADTGELFF.

The genes are TRBV11-2 and TRBJ2-3; D remains unclear. V lost 3 bases to trimming and J lost 5 bases, with 12 bases between them. CDR1 and CDR2 from the germline V gene are SGHAT and FQNNGV. There are 14 residues in the CDR3. In DNA, the CDR3 is TGTGCCAGCAGCTTCCGTGGCTCGGGAGATACGCAGTATTTT. Protein: CASSFRGSGDTQYF.

The chain uses TRBV24-1 and TRBJ2-3, with D perhaps matching TRBD1 (5 bases). The CDR3 runs to 11 residues. V was clipped by 10 bases and J by 4 bases, with 8 bases between them. CDR1 is KGHDR, CDR2 SFDVKD, per germline. CDR3 region: CATGAPDTQYF. The CDR3 nucleotides read TGTGCCACAGGGGCCCCAGATACGCAGTATTTT.

CDR3: CASSLVGQGGGYTF. CDR3 bases: TGTGCCAGCAGCTTGGTGGGACAGGGTGGAGGCTACACCTTC. The chain is built from TRBV5-4 and TRBJ1-2; 9 bases line up with TRBD1. The CDR3 is 14 amino acids. Per germline, CDR1 SGHNT and CDR2 YYREEE (reference sequence). The J segment lost 8 bases and the V segment lost 0 bases, leaving 5 bases of the junction unmatched.

V is TRBV18 and J is TRBJ2-2; no firm D call. The CDR3 loop spans 14 amino acids. The V end lost 0 bases, the J end lost 7 bases, and 9 bases lay between the germline ends. Germline CDR1 is KGHSH and CDR2 is LQKENI. This CDR3 reads CASSPPSGFGELFF. CDR3 DNA sequence: TGTGCCAGCTCACCACCAAGTGGGTTCGGGGAGCTGTTTTTT.